These 26 T cell receptor beta chains were all obtained from the same sample, sequenced in a study of identical twins. Each CDR3 protein gets one entry after TCRdb re-called the 5' RACE reads with MiXCR. The sample carries approximately 890,000 distinct CDR3 sequences, 12% recorded once. Separately, the same data were catalogued under a study of yellow fever vaccine responses in identical twins.

The sequencing sample was made of PBMCs. These TCRs come from a woman aged 18-29 years in good health.

This clonotype was counted between two and nine times. V is TRBV27 and J is TRBJ1-3, with D perhaps matching TRBD1 (6 bases). This CDR3 is 13 amino acids long. V dropped 8 bases and J dropped 7 bases, with 15 bases sitting between them. In germline, CDR1 is MNHEY, CDR2 SMNVEV (reference sequence). CDR3 protein: CASGRAGANTIYF. The CDR3 DNA reads TGTGCCAGCGGAAGGGCAGGGGCTAACACCATATATTTT.

This clonotype came up a few times. The rearrangement links TRBV7-8 to TRBJ2-5; tentative D call: TRBD2 (6 bases). Trimming took 4 bases from V and 2 from J, leaving 14 bases between them. This CDR3 comprises 15 residues. CDR1 SGHVS and CDR2 FQNEAQ come from the germline V gene. CDR3 sequence (DNA): TGTGCCAGCAGCTCAGCGGGCCGACCACAAGAGACCCAGTACTTC. It translates to CASSSAGRPQETQYF. Full variable domain (missing parts from reference TRBV7-8 and TRBJ2-5): GAGVSQSPRYKVAKRGQDVALRCDPISGHVSLFWYQQALGQGPEFLTYFQNEAQLDKSGLPSDRFFAERPEGSVSTLKIQRTQQEDSAVYLCASSSAGRPQETQYFGPGTRLLVL.

This clonotype was found a few times. The chain carries TRBV24-1 and TRBJ1-2, with unresolved D. V lost 1 base, J lost 2 bases, and 7 bases lay in between. The CDR3 is 14 amino acids. Germline assignment: CDR1 KGHDR and CDR2 SFDVKD. This CDR3 reads CATSDFSANYGYTF. In DNA, the CDR3 is TGTGCCACCAGTGATTTTAGCGCAAACTATGGCTACACCTTC.

This clonotype has a count of ten or more. The CDR3 sequence: CASSFQTSGRSAYEQYF. As DNA, the CDR3 is TGTGCCAGCAGCTTCCAGACTAGCGGGAGATCGGCCTACGAGCAGTACTTC. The chain combines TRBV7-8 with TRBJ2-7, with 12 bases matching TRBD2. The V and J ends lost 3 bases and 2 bases, in that order; junction bases with no gene match: 8. From germline, CDR1 is SGHVS and CDR2 FQNEAQ. The CDR3 spans 17 residues.

The chain carries TRBV20-1 and TRBJ2-3, with D perhaps TRBD1 or TRBD2 (6 bases each). With 5 bases removed from V and 4 bases from J, the gap between germline ends came to 13 bases. CDR1 and CDR2 from the germline V gene are DFQATT and SNEGSKA (reference sequence). The CDR3 spans 13 residues. The CDR3 nucleotides are TGCAGTGCTCCCCTAAGGGGGGCAGATACGCAGTATTTT. It translates to CSAPLRGADTQYF.

The chain joins TRBV3-1 to TRBJ2-7; the D is unclear. CDR1 is LGHDT, CDR2 YNNKEL, per germline (reference sequence). The V end lost 4 bases, the J end lost 6 bases, and 13 bases lay between the germline ends. The CDR3 spans 13 residues. CDR3 nucleotide sequence: TGTGCCAGCAGCCTCCCCCCAGAAAGCGAGCAGTACTTC. This encodes CASSLPPESEQYF.

The rearrangement uses TRBV20-1 and TRBJ2-1, with 12 bases that match TRBD2. CDR3 size: 19 residues. Per germline, CDR1 DFQATT and CDR2 SNEGSKA (reference sequence). After removal of 3 bases from V and 2 bases from J, the junction contained 14 bases not matched to a gene. CDR3 in amino acids: CSASEGLAGTRFAYNEQFF. As DNA, the CDR3 is TGCAGTGCTAGCGAAGGACTAGCGGGAACCCGGTTCGCCTACAATGAGCAGTTCTTC.

This clonotype was picked up a small number of times. The chain joins TRBV29-1 to TRBJ2-7; D is perhaps TRBD1 (5 bases). The CDR3 runs to 12 residues. Trimming removed 4 bases from V and 6 bases from J, with 13 bases in between. Germline V gene sequence: CDR1 SQVTM, CDR2 ANQGSEA. The CDR3 bases are TGCAGCGTTGGTGCTACAGGTTTCGAGCAGTACTTC. Protein product: CSVGATGFEQYF.

This clonotype came up a few times. V is TRBV29-1 and J is TRBJ2-2, with D perhaps matching TRBD1 or TRBD2 (5 bases each). CDR3 length equals 15 residues. Germline CDR1 reads SQVTM; CDR2 reads ANQGSEA. The germline V and J ends were trimmed by 6 bases and 2 bases, with 16 bases remaining between them. Written as DNA, the CDR3 is TGCAGCGTCGATGCCGGGACGGGAAACACCGGGGAGCTGTTTTTT. It translates to CSVDAGTGNTGELFF.

This clonotype appeared a few times. V and J are TRBV21-1 and TRBJ2-7; the table's D call of TRBD1 was not tested on the DNA. TRBV21-1 is tagged as a pseudogene. This CDR3 is built from 19 residues. The CDR3: CASSKEEVVWGPTRYEQYV. For the CDR3, the DNA is TGTGCCAGCAGCAAAGAGGAAGTGGTCTGGGGGCCGACCCGCTACGAGCAGTACGTC.

This clonotype was recorded a few times. The chain is built from TRBV29-1 and TRBJ2-2, with a possible D match to TRBD2 (7 bases). The V end was cut by 6 bases, the J end by 6 bases, with 20 bases between. The CDR3 sequence is 15 residues long. CDR1 is SQVTM and CDR2 is ANQGSEA in the germline V gene. The CDR3 nucleotides are TGCAGCGTCCCTAGGGAGGGGTGGACAGCCGGGGAGCTGTTTTTT. Amino acid sequence: CSVPREGWTAGELFF.

This clonotype has only a few counts. This chain joins TRBV7-9 and TRBJ2-5; D not certain. Trimming cost V 2 bases and J 4 bases, with 8 bases left between them. CDR1 is SEHNR, CDR2 FQNEAQ, per germline (reference sequence). The CDR3 has 13 residues. CDR3 protein: CASSLSTLETQYF. The CDR3 DNA reads as TGTGCCAGCAGCTTAAGTACTTTAGAGACCCAGTACTTC.

The V call is TRBV29-1, the J call TRBJ2-7, with D tentatively TRBD1 (7 bases). V was cut by 3 bases and J by 2 bases, with 14 bases left in between. CDR1 and CDR2 from the germline V gene are SQVTM and ANQGSEA. The length of the CDR3 is 14 residues. CDR3 DNA sequence: TGCAGCGTTGAGGCCCAGGGGGGCGCCTACGAGCAGTACTTC. This sequence encodes CSVEAQGGAYEQYF.

This clonotype was detected ten times or more. This chain links TRBV12-3 or TRBV12-4 with TRBJ2-7; D is tentatively TRBD1 or TRBD2 (6 bases each). The CDR3 is made up of 13 amino acids. The V end lost 9 bases, the J end lost 1 base, and 13 bases lay between the germline ends. The CDR3 DNA reads as TGTGCCAGTTCGCGGGGACATTCCTACGAGCAGTACGTC. This translates into CASSRGHSYEQYV.

V usage is TRBV5-1 and J usage is TRBJ2-1; a weak D match, TRBD2 (7 bases). This CDR3 spans 17 amino acids. Per the germline V gene, CDR1 is SGHRS and CDR2 is YFSETQ. The V end lost 4 bases, the J end lost 2 bases, and 19 bases lay between the germline ends. CDR3 sequence (DNA): TGCGCCAGCAGCCCCCGGGGGGCGGGGGACCCCTACAATGAGCAGTTCTTC. Its protein is CASSPRGAGDPYNEQFF.

On this clonotype: One base away lies a much larger clone, so this may be a sequencing read error. It is likely a read error, because the conserved phenylalanine at the end of the CDR3 is missing. The chain is built from TRBV28 and TRBJ2-3; 9 nucleotides agree with TRBD1. With V trimmed by 4 bases and J by 3 bases, 2 bases remained unmatched. CDR1 and CDR2 (germline): MDHEN, SYDVKM. The CDR3 has 14 amino acids. The CDR3 DNA is TGTGCCAGCAGTTCGACAGGGGGAACAGATACGCAGTATCTT. Protein: CASSSTGGTDTQYL.

This clonotype was seen only a few times. V usage is TRBV28 and J usage is TRBJ1-1; 9 bases are shared with TRBD1. V lost 4 bases to trimming and J lost 2 bases; unmatched junction nucleotides: 5. Germline CDR1 MDHEN, CDR2 SYDVKM. The CDR3 has 15 residues. The CDR3 nucleotides read TGTGCCAGCAGTTCCCCGGGACAGGGAAACACTGAAGCTTTCTTT. It codes for CASSSPGQGNTEAFF.

In this sample, this clonotype turned up many times. CDR3 protein: CASHYRLAGDTGELFF. The CDR3 DNA follows: TGTGCCTCCCATTATCGGCTAGCGGGAGACACCGGGGAGCTGTTTTTT. The chain recombines TRBV10-3 with TRBJ2-2, with 10 bases fitting TRBD2. The CDR3 consists of 16 residues. Losses at the gene ends were 11 bases for V and 3 bases for J; bases not matched to a gene: 12. Looked up from germline, CDR1 is ENHRY and CDR2 is SYGVKD.

This clonotype has more than one count but fewer than ten. The chain links TRBV27 to TRBJ2-7; 13 positions agree with TRBD2. Germline V gives CDR1 MNHEY, CDR2 SMNVEV (reference sequence). The CDR3 loop spans 14 amino acids. V lost 6 bases to trimming and J lost 5 bases; unmatched junction nucleotides: 4. CDR3 DNA: TGTGCCAGCAGCAGACTAGCGGGAGGTGACGAGCAGTACTTC. Protein sequence: CASSRLAGGDEQYF.

This clonotype appeared a few times. The chain employs TRBV4-1 and TRBJ1-6; a weak D match, TRBD1 (5 bases). The CDR3 extends over 13 amino acids. V lost 1 base, J lost 12 bases, and 10 bases lay in between. Germline-derived CDR1 and CDR2 are MGHRA and YSYEKL. CDR3 protein: CASSQAGQGPLHF. The CDR3, as DNA: TGCGCCAGCAGCCAAGCGGGGCAGGGACCCCTCCACTTT.

This rearrangement joins TRBV20-1 to TRBJ2-1; 7 nucleotides agree with TRBD2. With 3 bases clipped from V and 3 bases from J, the junction kept 8 bases outside the gene matches. Per the germline V gene, CDR1 is DFQATT and CDR2 is SNEGSKA (reference sequence). The CDR3 extends over 15 amino acids. The CDR3 loop is CSARDLADLYNEQFF. The DNA of the CDR3 is TGCAGTGCTAGGGATCTAGCGGATCTCTACAATGAGCAGTTCTTC.

This chain connects TRBV12-3 or TRBV12-4 to TRBJ1-1; tentatively, D is TRBD1 (5 bases). Trimming left V 0 bases short and J 0 bases short, with 17 bases between. The CDR3 totals 18 residues. Here the CDR3 DNA reads TGTGCCAGCAGTTTAGCGCGACGGGGGATCTTAATGAACACTGAAGCTTTCTTT. Its protein is CASSLARRGILMNTEAFF.

This clonotype turned up a few times. This chain joins TRBV4-1 and TRBJ2-7; D ambiguous. CDR3 size: 14 residues. Trimming cost V 1 base and J 7 bases, with 14 bases left between them. The germline gives CDR1 MGHRA, CDR2 YSYEKL. DNA of the CDR3: TGCGCCAGCAGCCAAGGAGGCCGAGGAAGTGAGCAGTACGTC. Encoded protein: CASSQGGRGSEQYV.

The chain carries TRBV11-2 and TRBJ1-1; D is unclear. V was cut by 6 bases and J by 1 base, with 9 bases left in between. The CDR3 has 13 residues. CDR1 and CDR2 (germline): SGHAT, FQNNGV. CDR3 in DNA: TGTGCCAGCAGGGTGTTAAAGAACACTGAAGCTTTCTTT. Its translation is CASRVLKNTEAFF.

This clonotype was seen a few times. The gene calls are TRBV25-1 and TRBJ2-7; the D gene is possibly TRBD2 (5 bases). The CDR3 has 18 residues. Trimming removed 2 bases from V and 5 bases from J, with 25 bases in between. Per the germline V gene, CDR1 is MGHDK and CDR2 is SYGVNS. In nucleotides, the CDR3 is TGTGCCAGCAGTGAAGACGGTGGGGAGCGTCCCGAGCCCCACGAGCAGTACTTC. Protein product: CASSEDGGERPEPHEQYF.

This clonotype was counted at least ten times. The chain is built from TRBV29-1 and TRBJ2-3; the D gene is possibly TRBD1 (6 bases). CDR3 length equals 14 residues. V was trimmed by 4 bases and J by 2 bases, leaving 13 bases between them. CDR1 is SQVTM and CDR2 is ANQGSEA in the germline V gene. In DNA form, the CDR3 reads TGCAGCGTTGTGGGGGACACAGACACAGATACGCAGTATTTT. Translating it yields CSVVGDTDTDTQYF.